This T cell receptor beta chain was obtained from a study of shared clonotypes between healthy human individuals. Whole-study results and caveats: What rarefaction showed was incomplete sorted-subset sequencing despite large depth.

Turning to this clone: No antigen is known for it.

Repertoires were generated with immunoSEQ multiplex PCR, while TCRdb's copy carries only in-frame clones and drops some. The sample records around 300,000 clones, around nine tenths being singletons. The clonotype comes from a man aged 18 to 29 in good health. Sequenced material: memory CD8+ T cells sorted from blood. Subset described: CD45RO+ cells pooled with CCR7-negative TemRA cells.

Here the CDR3 DNA reads TGTGCCAGTCAGAACGGACAGATCCAAGAGACCCAGTACTTC. Translating it yields CASQNGQIQETQYF. The chain uses TRBV2 and TRBJ2-5; weak D call: TRBD1 (6 bases). The V gene's germline CDR1 is SNHLY and CDR2 FYNNEI. V gave up 9 bases and J gave up 1 base, with 15 bases separating them. The length of the CDR3 is 14 residues. The full variable domain, with the rest looked up from reference TRBV2 and TRBJ2-5, is EPEVTQTPSHQVTQMGQEVILRCVPISNHLYFYWYRQILGQKVEFLVSFYNNEISEKSEIFDDQFSVERPDGSNFTLKIRSTKLEDSAMYFCASQNGQIQETQYFGPGTRLLVL.